This TCR beta chain was captured in a study of graft-versus-host responses after intestinal transplantation. Repertoires were generated with immunoSEQ multiplex PCR, while TCRdb's copy carries only in-frame clones and drops some. The repertoire holds 80,000 to 100,000 clones, around four fifths seen once, with 17% in the top ten. The CDR3 runs to 11 residues. Per the germline V gene, CDR1 is SGDLS and CDR2 is YYNGEE. Concerning this clone: What it recognizes is unknown.

This chain joins TRBV9 and TRBJ2-5; D call uncertain. The closer fit of TRBJ2-7 to the DNA end suggests the J call may be wrong. The origin of this receptor is a human donor who received an intestinal transplant. The sequences come from unstimulated CD8+ T cells sorted from spleen or lymph node cells, collected before intestinal transplant. The DNA of the CDR3 is TGTGCCAGCCCGCCGACCTGCGAGCAGTACTTC. It codes for CASPPTCEQYF.